The rows below give T cell receptor beta chains drawn from one sample of a study of spatial heterogeneity in lung cancer. Each CDR3 protein gets one entry after TCRdb re-called the 5' RACE reads with MiXCR. The sample consists of 5,800 or so distinct CDR3 sequences, roughly 13% of them appearing once. Source: lung tumor tissue, taken at surgery. The receptors shown here come from a female donor with early-stage non-small cell lung cancer. CDR3s include the opening cysteine and the closing phenylalanine or tryptophan. D genes are given only for firm matches. Clone size, where shown, is once, few, many, or a class for clones that have expanded.

>TRBV20-1|TRBD2|medium-sized|TRBJ2-3
TGCAGTGCTAAGCGGGACCCAACAAGGGATACGCAGTATTTT
CSAKRDPTRDTQYF
>TRBV10-2|-|medium-sized|TRBJ1-6
TGCGCCAGCAGTGAGACGGGGGCTTCACCCCTCCACTTT
CASSETGASPLHF
>TRBV3-1|TRBD2|-|TRBJ2-3
TGTGCCAGCAGCCAAGATTGGCTAGCGGGAAGGGATACGCAGTATTTT
CASSQDWLAGRDTQYF
>TRBV11-3|TRBD1|many|TRBJ1-1
TGTGCCAGCAGCTCCTACCGGGACAGCGGCACTGAAGCTTTCTTT
CASSSYRDSGTEAFF
>TRBV7-3|-|many|TRBJ2-1
TGTGCCAGCAGCTTAACTAGCTTTGATGAGCAGTTCTTC
CASSLTSFDEQFF
>TRBV9|-|medium-sized|TRBJ2-1
TGTGCCAGCAGCGTCGGAGCTAACAATGAGCAGTTCTTC
CASSVGANNEQFF
>TRBV25-1|-|-|TRBJ1-4
TGTGCCAGCAGTGAATATTCGGCGTATCAGGAAAAACTGTTTTTT
CASSEYSAYQEKLFF
>TRBV7-2|TRBD1|medium-sized|TRBJ2-5
TGTGCCAGCAGCCCCCAACGCGGGACAGGGAAGACCCAGTACTTC
CASSPQRGTGKTQYF
>TRBV29-1|-|medium-sized|TRBJ2-1
TGCAGCGCAAACCGGGGCCGTCAGGAGCAGTTCTTC
CSANRGRQEQFF
>TRBV15|TRBD2|medium-sized|TRBJ2-2
TGTGCCACAGCAGGACTAGCGGGACTAACCGGGGAGCTGTTTTTT
CATAGLAGLTGELFF
>TRBV20-1|TRBD2|medium-sized|TRBJ2-5
TGCAGTGCTTTGACTAGCGGCCAAGAGACCCAGTACTTC
CSALTSGQETQYF
>TRBV9|TRBD2|medium-sized|TRBJ2-3
TGTGCCAGCAGCGTTCCGACTAGCGGGACCACAGATACGCAGTATTTT
CASSVPTSGTTDTQYF
>TRBV7-9|-|medium-sized|TRBJ2-7
TGTGCCAGCAGCTTAGCGGGTTCCCACACCTACGAGCAGTACTTC
CASSLAGSHTYEQYF
>TRBV7-2|TRBD1|many|TRBJ1-6
TGTGCCAGCAGCCGACAGGGGCCTCGTTCACCCCTCCACTTT
CASSRQGPRSPLHF
>TRBV6-5|-|many|TRBJ2-5
TGTGCCAGCATCAAATCCCAGGGGGGGCAAGAGACCCAGTACTTC
CASIKSQGGQETQYF
>TRBV7-2|TRBD2|medium-sized|TRBJ2-1
TGTGCCAGCAGCCCCTGGACTAGCGGGAGCAATGAGCAGTTCTTC
CASSPWTSGSNEQFF
>TRBV7-2|-|medium-sized|TRBJ1-5
TGTGCCAGCAGCCCCGAGGTTAGGGGCCTCGGGGCATCGCAGCATTTT
CASSPEVRGLGASQHF
>TRBV20-1|TRBD1|many|TRBJ1-6
TGCAGTGCAATGACAGGGGGCTGCAATTCACCCCTCCACTTT
CSAMTGGCNSPLHF
>TRBV28|-|medium-sized|TRBJ1-6
TGTGCCAGCAGCCGACCGAGGGGGGGCATGTCACCCCTCCACTTT
CASSRPRGGMSPLHF
>TRBV28|TRBD1|few|TRBJ1-1
TGTGCCAGCAGACGGAAACCGGGGACAGGGGCCTATGAAGCTTTCTTT
CASRRKPGTGAYEAFF
>TRBV14|-|medium-sized|TRBJ2-3
TGTGCCAGCAGCCAAGATCCGGCGGGGTACGGCACAGATACGCAGTATTTT
CASSQDPAGYGTDTQYF
>TRBV19|TRBD1|medium-sized|TRBJ2-1
TGTGCCAGTAGTACCCCCAAAAGGGGGCGATCCTACAATGAGCAGTTCTTC
CASSTPKRGRSYNEQFF
>TRBV7-2|TRBD1|medium-sized|TRBJ1-6
TGTGCCAGCAGCGCGGGACAGCTATCCTATAATTCACCCCTCCACTTT
CASSAGQLSYNSPLHF
>TRBV28|-|medium-sized|TRBJ2-7
TGTGCCAGCAGAGAAGAGTTCAGCGGCGAGCAGTACTTC
CASREEFSGEQYF
>TRBV10-3|TRBD2|many|TRBJ2-1
TGTGCCATCAGCAATGGACTAGCGAGCTATGAGCAGTTCTTC
CAISNGLASYEQFF
>TRBV28|-|medium-sized|TRBJ2-7
TGTGCCAGCAGTCTGGGGGAATACGAGCAGTACTTC
CASSLGEYEQYF
>TRBV7-3|TRBD2|many|TRBJ2-1
TGTGCCAGCAGCCTAGGGGTAGCGGGAATAAATGAGCAGTTCTTC
CASSLGVAGINEQFF
>TRBV11-3|TRBD1|medium-sized|TRBJ2-5
TGTGCCAGCAGACGTGGACAGGGGCTAACGACCTACCGGGAGACCCAGTACTTC
CASRRGQGLTTYRETQYF
>TRBV12-3/TRBV12-4|TRBD1|medium-sized|TRBJ1-1
TGTGCCAGCAGTTTGACAGGGCGGGCGAACACTGAAGCTTTCTTT
CASSLTGRANTEAFF
>TRBV7-8|TRBD1|few|TRBJ1-4
TGTGCCAGCAGCTCGAACAGGGGGAAGAGTGAAAAACTGTTTTTT
CASSSNRGKSEKLFF
>TRBV11-2|-|medium-sized|TRBJ2-2
TGTGCCAGCACCTCAATCAGCGGCTCCAACACCGGGGAGCTGTTTTTT
CASTSISGSNTGELFF
>TRBV15|-|many|TRBJ1-5
TGTGCCACCAGCCAGGGATATAGCAATCAGCCCCAGCATTTT
CATSQGYSNQPQHF
>TRBV5-4|-|medium-sized|TRBJ1-2
TGTGCCAGCAGCTTGGGGGACAATAACTATGGCTACACCTTC
CASSLGDNNYGYTF
>TRBV12-3/TRBV12-4|TRBD1|medium-sized|TRBJ1-1
TGTGCCAGCAGTTTCCGGCAGGGGGCGAACACTGAAGCTTTCTTT
CASSFRQGANTEAFF
>TRBV7-6|-|many|TRBJ2-7
TGTGCCAGCAGTTCCGGACCCAACTACGAGCAGTACTTC
CASSSGPNYEQYF
>TRBV27|-|many|TRBJ1-2
TGTGCCAGCAGTCCGCGCGAAGGGCAGGGAGGCTATGGCTACACCTTC
CASSPREGQGGYGYTF
>TRBV6-1|-|medium-sized|TRBJ2-7
TGTGCCAGCAGCGAAGTGGGTCTAGCTATCTACGAGCAGTACTTC
CASSEVGLAIYEQYF
>TRBV29-1|TRBD2|many|TRBJ2-7
TGCAGCGGGACTAGCGGGGGAACCTACGAGCAGTACTTC
CSGTSGGTYEQYF
>TRBV18|TRBD1|medium-sized|TRBJ1-5
TGTGCCAGCTCCCTACAGGGGGCCGATCAGCCCCAGCATTTT
CASSLQGADQPQHF
>TRBV28|-|many|TRBJ1-1
TGTGCCAGCAGCACGCCTGACAGCAGAAACACTGAAGCTTTCTTT
CASSTPDSRNTEAFF
>TRBV7-8|-|medium-sized|TRBJ1-2
TGTGCCAGCAACACCAGGGGATCGGGTGGCTACACCTTC
CASNTRGSGGYTF